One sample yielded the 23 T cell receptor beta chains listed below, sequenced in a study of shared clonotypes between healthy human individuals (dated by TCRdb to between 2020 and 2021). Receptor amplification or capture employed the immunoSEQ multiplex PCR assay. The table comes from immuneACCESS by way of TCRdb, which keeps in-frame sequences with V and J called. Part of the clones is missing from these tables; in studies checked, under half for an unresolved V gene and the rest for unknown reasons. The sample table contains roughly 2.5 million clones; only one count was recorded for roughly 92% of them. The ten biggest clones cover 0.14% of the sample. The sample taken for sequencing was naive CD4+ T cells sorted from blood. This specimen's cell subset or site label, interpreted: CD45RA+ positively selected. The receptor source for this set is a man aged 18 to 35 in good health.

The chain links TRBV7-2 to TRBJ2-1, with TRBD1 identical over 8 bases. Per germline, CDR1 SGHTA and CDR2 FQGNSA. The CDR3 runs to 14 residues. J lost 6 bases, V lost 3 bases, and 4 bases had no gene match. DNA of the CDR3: TGTGCCAGCAGCTTCGACAGGGGTGCCAATGAGCAGTTCTTC. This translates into CASSFDRGANEQFF. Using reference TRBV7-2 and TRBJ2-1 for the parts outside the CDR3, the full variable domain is GAGVSQSPSNKVTEKGKDVELRCDPISGHTALYWYRQSLGQGLEFLIYFQGNSAPDKSGLPSDRFSAERTGGSVSTLTIQRTQQEDSAVYLCASSFDRGANEQFFGPGTRLTVL.

For the CDR3, the DNA is TGCGCCAGCAGCCCGGAGGGGCCCCCCTACGAGCAGTACTTC. It encodes CASSPEGPPYEQYF. The rearrangement joins TRBV5-1 to TRBJ2-7; tentative D call: TRBD2 (6 bases). V was cut by 4 bases and J by 2 bases, with 13 bases left in between. This CDR3 contains 14 residues. CDR1 is SGHRS and CDR2 is YFSETQ in the germline V gene. The variable domain in full, completed from reference TRBV5-1 and TRBJ2-7, reads KAGVTQTPRYLIKTRGQQVTLSCSPISGHRSVSWYQQTPGQGLQFLFEYFSETQRNKGNFPGRFSGRQFSNSRSEMNVSTLELGDSALYLCASSPEGPPYEQYFGPGTRLTVT.

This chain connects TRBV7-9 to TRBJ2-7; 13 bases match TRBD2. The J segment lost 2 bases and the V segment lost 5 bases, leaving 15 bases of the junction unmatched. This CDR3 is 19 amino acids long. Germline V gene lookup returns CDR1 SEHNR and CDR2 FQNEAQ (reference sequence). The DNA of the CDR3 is TGTGCCAGCAGCATGACTCCGGGACTAGCGGGGCTCCGTACCTACGAGCAGTACTTC. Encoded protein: CASSMTPGLAGLRTYEQYF.

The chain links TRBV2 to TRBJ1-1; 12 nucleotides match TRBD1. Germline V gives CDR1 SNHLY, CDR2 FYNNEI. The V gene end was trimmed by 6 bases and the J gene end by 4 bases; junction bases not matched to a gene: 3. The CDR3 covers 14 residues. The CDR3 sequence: CASRGTGGVTEAFF. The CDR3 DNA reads TGTGCCAGCAGGGGGACAGGGGGCGTCACTGAAGCTTTCTTT.

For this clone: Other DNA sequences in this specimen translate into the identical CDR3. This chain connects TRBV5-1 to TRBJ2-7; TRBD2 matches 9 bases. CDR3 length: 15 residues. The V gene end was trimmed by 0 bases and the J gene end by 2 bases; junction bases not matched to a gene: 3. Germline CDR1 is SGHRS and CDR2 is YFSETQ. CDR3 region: CASSLVASGTYEQYF. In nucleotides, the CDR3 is TGCGCCAGCAGCTTGGTGGCTAGCGGGACCTACGAGCAGTACTTC.

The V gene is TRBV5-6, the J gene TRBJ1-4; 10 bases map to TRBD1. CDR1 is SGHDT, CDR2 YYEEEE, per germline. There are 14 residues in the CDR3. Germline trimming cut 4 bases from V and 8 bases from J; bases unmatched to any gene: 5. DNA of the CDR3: TGTGCCAGCAGCCTCGGGGACAGGGGCGAAAAACTGTTTTTT. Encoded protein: CASSLGDRGEKLFF.

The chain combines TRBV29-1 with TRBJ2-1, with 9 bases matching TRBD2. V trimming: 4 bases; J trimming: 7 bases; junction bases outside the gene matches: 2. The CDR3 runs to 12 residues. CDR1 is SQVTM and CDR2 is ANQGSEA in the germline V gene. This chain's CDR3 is CSVAGLANEQFF. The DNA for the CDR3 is TGCAGCGTTGCTGGACTAGCGAATGAGCAGTTCTTC.

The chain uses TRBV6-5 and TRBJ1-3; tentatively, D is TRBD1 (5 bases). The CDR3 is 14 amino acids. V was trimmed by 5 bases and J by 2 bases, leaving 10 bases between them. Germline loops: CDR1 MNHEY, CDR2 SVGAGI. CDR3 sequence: CASSPGSTGNTIYF. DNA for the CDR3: TGTGCCAGCAGTCCAGGGTCGACTGGAAACACCATATATTTT.

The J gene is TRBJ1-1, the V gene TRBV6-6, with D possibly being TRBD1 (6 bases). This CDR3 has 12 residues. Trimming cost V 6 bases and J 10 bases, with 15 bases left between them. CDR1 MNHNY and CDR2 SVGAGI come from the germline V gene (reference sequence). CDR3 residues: CASRESGVRAFF. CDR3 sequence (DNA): TGTGCCAGCAGAGAGTCAGGGGTTCGAGCTTTCTTT.

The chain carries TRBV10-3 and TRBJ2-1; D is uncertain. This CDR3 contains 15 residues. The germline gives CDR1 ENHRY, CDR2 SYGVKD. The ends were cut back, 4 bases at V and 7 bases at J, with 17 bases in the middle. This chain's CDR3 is CAISVGEGFGNEQFF. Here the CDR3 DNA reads TGTGCCATCAGTGTAGGAGAAGGGTTTGGAAATGAGCAGTTCTTC.

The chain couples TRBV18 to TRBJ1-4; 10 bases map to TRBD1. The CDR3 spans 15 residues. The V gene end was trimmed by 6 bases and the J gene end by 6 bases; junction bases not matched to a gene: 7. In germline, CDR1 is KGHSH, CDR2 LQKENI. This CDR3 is CASSLRGTGDEKLFF. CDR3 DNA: TGTGCCAGCTCCCTAAGGGGGACAGGGGATGAAAAACTGTTTTTT.

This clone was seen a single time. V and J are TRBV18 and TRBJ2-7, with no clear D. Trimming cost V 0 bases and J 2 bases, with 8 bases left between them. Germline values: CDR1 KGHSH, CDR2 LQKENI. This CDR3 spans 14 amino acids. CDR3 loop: CASSPPSITYEQYF. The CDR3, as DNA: TGTGCCAGCTCACCACCTAGCATCACCTACGAGCAGTACTTC.

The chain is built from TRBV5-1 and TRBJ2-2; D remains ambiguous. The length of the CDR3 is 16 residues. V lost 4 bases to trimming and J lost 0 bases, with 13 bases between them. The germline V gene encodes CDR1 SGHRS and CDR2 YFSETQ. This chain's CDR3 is CASSPLVRTNTGELFF. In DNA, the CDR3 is TGCGCCAGCAGCCCATTAGTCCGGACGAACACCGGGGAGCTGTTTTTT.

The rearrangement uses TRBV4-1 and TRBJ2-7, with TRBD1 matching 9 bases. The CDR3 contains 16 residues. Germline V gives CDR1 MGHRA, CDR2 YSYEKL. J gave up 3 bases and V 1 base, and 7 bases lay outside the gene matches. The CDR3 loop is CASSQGGGTGSYEQYF. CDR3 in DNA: TGCGCCAGCAGCCAAGGTGGTGGGACAGGGAGCTACGAGCAGTACTTC.

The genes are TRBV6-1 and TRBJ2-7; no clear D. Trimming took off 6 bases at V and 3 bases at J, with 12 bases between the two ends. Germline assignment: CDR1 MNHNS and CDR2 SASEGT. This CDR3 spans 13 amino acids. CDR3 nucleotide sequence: TGTGCCAGCAGGTCACTTCCCAACTACGAGCAGTACTTC. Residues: CASRSLPNYEQYF.

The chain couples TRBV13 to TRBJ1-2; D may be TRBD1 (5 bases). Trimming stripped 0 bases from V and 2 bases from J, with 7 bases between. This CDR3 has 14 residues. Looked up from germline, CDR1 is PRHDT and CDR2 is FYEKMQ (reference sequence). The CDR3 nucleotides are TGTGCCAGCAGCTTAGGCGACAGAAACTATGGCTACACCTTC. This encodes CASSLGDRNYGYTF.

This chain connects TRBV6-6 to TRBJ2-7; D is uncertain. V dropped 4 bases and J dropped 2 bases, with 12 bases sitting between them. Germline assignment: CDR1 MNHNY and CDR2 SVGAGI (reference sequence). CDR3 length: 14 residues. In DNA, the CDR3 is TGTGCCAGCAGTTCCCTACAAACTACCTACGAGCAGTACTTC. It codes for CASSSLQTTYEQYF.

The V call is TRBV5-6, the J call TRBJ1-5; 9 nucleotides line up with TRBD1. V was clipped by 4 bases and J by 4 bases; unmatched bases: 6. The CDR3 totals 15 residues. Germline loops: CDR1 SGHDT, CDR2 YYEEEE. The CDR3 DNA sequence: TGTGCCAGCAGCACTGGACAGGGGAAGAATCAGCCCCAGCATTTT. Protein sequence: CASSTGQGKNQPQHF.

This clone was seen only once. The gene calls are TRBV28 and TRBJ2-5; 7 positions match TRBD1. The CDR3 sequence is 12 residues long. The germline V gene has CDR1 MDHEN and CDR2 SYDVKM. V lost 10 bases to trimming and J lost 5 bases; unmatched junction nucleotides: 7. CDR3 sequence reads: CATKTGRETQYF. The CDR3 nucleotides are TGTGCCACCAAGACAGGGCGGGAGACCCAGTACTTC.

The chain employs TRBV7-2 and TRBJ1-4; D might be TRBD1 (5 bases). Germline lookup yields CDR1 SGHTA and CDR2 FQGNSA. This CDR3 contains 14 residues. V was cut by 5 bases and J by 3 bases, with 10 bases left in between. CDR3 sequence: CASSTRGANEKLFF. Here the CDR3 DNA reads TGTGCCAGCAGCACCCGGGGGGCTAATGAAAAACTGTTTTTT.

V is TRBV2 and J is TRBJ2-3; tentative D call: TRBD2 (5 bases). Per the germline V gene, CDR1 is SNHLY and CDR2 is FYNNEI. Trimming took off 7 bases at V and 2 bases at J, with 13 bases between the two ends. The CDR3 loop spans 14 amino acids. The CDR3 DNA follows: TGTGCCAGCACGAGCGGCAGCCCCACAGATACGCAGTATTTT. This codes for CASTSGSPTDTQYF.

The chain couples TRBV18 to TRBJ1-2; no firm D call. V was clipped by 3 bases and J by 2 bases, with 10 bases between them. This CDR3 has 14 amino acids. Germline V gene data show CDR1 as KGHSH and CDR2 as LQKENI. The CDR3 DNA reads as TGTGCCAGCTCACCCGCACAGCAAAACTATGGCTACACCTTC. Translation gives CASSPAQQNYGYTF.

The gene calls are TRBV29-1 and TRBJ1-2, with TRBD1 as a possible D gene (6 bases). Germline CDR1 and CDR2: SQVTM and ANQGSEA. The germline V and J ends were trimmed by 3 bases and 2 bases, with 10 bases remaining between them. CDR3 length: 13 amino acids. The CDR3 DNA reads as TGCAGCGTTGATTCGGGGGGCAACTATGGCTACACCTTC. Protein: CSVDSGGNYGYTF. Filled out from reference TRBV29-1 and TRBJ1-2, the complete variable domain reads SAVISQKPSRDICQRGTSLTIQCQVDSQVTMMFWYRQQPGQSLTLIATANQGSEATYESGFVIDKFPISRPNLTFSTLTVSNMSPEDSSIYLCSVDSGGNYGYTFGSGTRLTVV.